Sample share makes the clone carrying this TCR beta chain medium-sized. Antigen specificity is unknown. The mixed lymphocyte reaction cells were grown together in coculture at 37°C for approximately six days. This entry is derived from a study of siplizumab effects on memory and regulatory T cells. The V end lost 3 bases, the J end lost 2 bases, and 14 bases lay between the germline ends. Per the germline V gene, CDR1 is MNHEY and CDR2 is SVGAGI. This CDR3 contains 15 residues. Profiled with immunoSEQ multiplex PCR; TCRdb holds only in-frame clones, not every one. The profile covers 4,000 to 5,000 clones, with less than 55% appearing a single time and roughly 3.9% taken by the ten largest. Findings and caveats of the study: Poor capture below about 10^-5 frequency left most alloreactive clones unmapped to unstimulated subsets. Proof of suppressive function in proliferating Tregs from siplizumab cultures was not established.

The TCR sequence derives from a human donor in good health; the cells came from an allogeneic mixed lymphocyte reaction. Some clones in this sample may be carry-over from other donors' samples. Sequencing input: CFSE-low (dividing) CD4+ T cells sorted from an allogeneic mixed lymphocyte reaction. This rearrangement joins TRBV6-5 to TRBJ2-7; D remains unclear. CDR3 residues: CASSYRAGPTYEQYF. The CDR3 nucleotides read TGTGCCAGCAGTTATCGGGCAGGCCCAACCTACGAGCAGTACTTC.